This passage covers 32 T cell receptor beta chains from one sample sequenced in a study of cytomegalovirus exposure and HLA in healthy donors. Use of 60 Vbeta and 13 Jbeta primers characterized the PCR. Sequencing was performed with immunoSEQ multiplex PCR; in TCRdb, only in-frame clones are kept and a portion is missing. The sample gives 100,000 to 150,000 clones, roughly 74% of which show up once; approximately 3.9% is in the top ten. Sequences were obtained from PBMCs. The receptors shown here come from a woman between 50 and 59 years old in good health and CMV-seropositive.

This clone turned up a few times. The chain uses TRBV5-1 and TRBJ2-2; D remains ambiguous. V lost 2 bases and J 6 bases, leaving 5 bases between the germline ends. The CDR3 runs 12 residues. Germline assignment: CDR1 SGHRS and CDR2 YFSETQ. The DNA for the CDR3 is TGCGCCAGCAGCTTCACTTCCGGGGAGCTGTTTTTT. As protein: CASSFTSGELFF.

The chain links TRBV18 to TRBJ2-7, with TRBD2 as a possible D gene (6 bases). V was cut by 2 bases and J by 3 bases, with 23 bases left in between. CDR3 length: 18 amino acids. Germline CDR1 is KGHSH and CDR2 is LQKENI. The CDR3 DNA reads TGTGCCAGCTCACCAGGCCCCTCTACAGGAGGGAACTTCTACGAGCAGTACTTC. Protein sequence: CASSPGPSTGGNFYEQYF.

The genes are TRBV2 and TRBJ2-7; D might be TRBD1 (5 bases). The CDR3 has 12 amino acids. The V end was cut by 4 bases, the J end by 2 bases, with 6 bases between. Germline-derived CDR1 and CDR2 are SNHLY and FYNNEI. CDR3 loop: CASSGRAYEQYF. In nucleotides, the CDR3 is TGTGCCAGCAGTGGCAGGGCCTACGAGCAGTACTTC. Drawing the rest from reference TRBV2 and TRBJ2-7, the complete variable domain is EPEVTQTPSHQVTQMGQEVILRCVPISNHLYFYWYRQILGQKVEFLVSFYNNEISEKSEIFDDQFSVERPDGSNFTLKIRSTKLEDSAMYFCASSGRAYEQYFGPGTRLTVT.

The CDR3 DNA reads TGTGCCAGCAACCTCGACAAGAACTATGGCTACACCTTC. Amino acids: CASNLDKNYGYTF. The J gene is TRBJ1-2, the V gene TRBV2; D is uncertain. The CDR3 covers 13 residues. V lost 7 bases to trimming and J lost 2 bases, with 11 bases between them. Looked up from germline, CDR1 is SNHLY and CDR2 is FYNNEI.

The CDR3: CASSGVRSPLHF. The CDR3 DNA is TGTGCCAGCAGTGGTGTTCGGTCACCCCTCCACTTT. J is TRBJ1-6 and V is TRBV2, with D unresolved. Germline loops: CDR1 SNHLY, CDR2 FYNNEI. V lost 4 bases to trimming and J lost 10 bases, with 8 bases between them. This CDR3 comprises 12 residues.

This chain links TRBV2 with TRBJ1-5; TRBD1 matches 9 bases. V was clipped by 6 bases and J by 0 bases; unmatched bases: 15. The CDR3 loop spans 19 amino acids. The germline CDR1 and CDR2 sequences are SNHLY and FYNNEI. In nucleotides, the CDR3 is TGTGCCAGCAGCCACACAGGGGGCCTACACTTAGATAGCAATCAGCCCCAGCATTTT. It is translated as CASSHTGGLHLDSNQPQHF.

This clone was found a few times. The chain has TRBV7-9 and TRBJ2-3, with D perhaps TRBD1 (6 bases). V was trimmed by 2 bases and J by 5 bases, leaving 17 bases between them. There are 16 residues in the CDR3. From germline, CDR1 is SEHNR and CDR2 FQNEAQ (reference sequence). The CDR3 here is CASSLSGTSLGDTQYF. CDR3 sequence (DNA): TGTGCCAGCAGCTTATCCGGGACATCATTGGGAGATACGCAGTATTTT.

The CDR3 DNA is TGTGCCAGCGGCCCTCTGACAGGGGGGGACTATGGCTACACCTTC. Protein product: CASGPLTGGDYGYTF. The V and J genes are TRBV6-1 and TRBJ1-2; 9 bases map to TRBD1. The CDR3 has 15 residues. CDR1 and CDR2 from the germline V gene are MNHNS and SASEGT. The V and J ends lost 8 bases and 3 bases, in that order; junction bases with no gene match: 10.

This rearrangement joins TRBV19 to TRBJ2-2; no reliable D call. Germline V gives CDR1 LNHDA, CDR2 SQIVND (reference sequence). V was clipped by 1 base and J by 4 bases, with 13 bases between them. CDR3 length: 16 residues. As DNA, the CDR3 is TGTGCCAGTAGTATAGGCGGTGGTGGTCGCACCGGGGAGCTGTTTTTT. This sequence encodes CASSIGGGGRTGELFF.

This clone was counted a single time. The chain links TRBV28 to TRBJ1-5, with a tentative D call TRBD1 (5 bases). V was pared by 7 bases and J by 3 bases, with 10 bases between. This CDR3 has 13 amino acids. Per the germline V gene, CDR1 is MDHEN and CDR2 is SYDVKM. CDR3: CASTLDINQPQHF. CDR3 nucleotide sequence: TGTGCCAGCACCCTGGACATCAATCAGCCCCAGCATTTT.

V is TRBV5-1 and J is TRBJ2-2; maybe TRBD2 (5 bases). The ends were cut back, 0 bases at V and 7 bases at J, with 10 bases in the middle. CDR3 length: 14 residues. Germline CDR1 SGHRS, CDR2 YFSETQ. The CDR3 nucleotides are TGCGCCAGCAGCTTGGGGCAGGAGGTCGGGGAGCTGTTTTTT. It translates to CASSLGQEVGELFF.

The V gene is TRBV15, the J gene TRBJ2-3, with 9 bases that match TRBD1. The germline CDR1 and CDR2 sequences are LNHNV and YYDKDF (reference sequence). This CDR3 is built from 17 residues. J gave up 0 bases and V 0 bases, and 4 bases lay outside the gene matches. The CDR3 sequence: CATSREGQGQSTDTQYF. The CDR3 nucleotides read TGTGCCACCAGCAGAGAAGGACAGGGGCAAAGCACAGATACGCAGTATTTT.

This clone came up a few times. The rearrangement uses TRBV28 and TRBJ2-7; 7 positions agree with TRBD1. This CDR3 comprises 13 residues. Germline V gene lookup returns CDR1 MDHEN and CDR2 SYDVKM. Trimming took 10 bases from V and 4 from J; bases not matched to a gene: 10. The CDR3, as DNA: TGTGCCACCAGGGACAGCCAGAAATACGAGCAGTACTTC. Amino acid sequence: CATRDSQKYEQYF.

This clone came up a few times. The V call is TRBV10-3, the J call TRBJ2-1; D may be TRBD2 (5 bases). CDR1 is ENHRY and CDR2 is SYGVKD in the germline V gene. The length of the CDR3 is 14 residues. Trimming pared 3 bases from V and 3 bases from J, leaving 9 bases between. As DNA, the CDR3 is TGTGCCATCAGTGATCCGGGGTACTACAATGAGCAGTTCTTC. Residues: CAISDPGYYNEQFF.

This clone has a handful of counts. This chain joins TRBV29-1 and TRBJ1-1; D is perhaps TRBD1 (5 bases). The CDR3 contains 12 residues. V shed 7 bases and J shed 0 bases, with 9 bases lying between them. Germline V gives CDR1 SQVTM, CDR2 ANQGSEA. The CDR3: CSATTVNTEAFF. The DNA for the CDR3 is TGCAGCGCTACGACAGTGAACACTGAAGCTTTCTTT.

The chain combines TRBV7-9 with TRBJ1-2, with 7 positions matching TRBD1. J gave up 4 bases and V 4 bases, and 9 bases lay outside the gene matches. CDR3 length: 15 amino acids. Germline V gene data show CDR1 as SEHNR and CDR2 as FQNEAQ (reference sequence). The CDR3 here is CASSSSRQGPYGYTF. The CDR3 bases are TGTGCCAGCAGCTCATCGCGACAGGGACCCTATGGCTACACCTTC.

Turning to this clone: Germline is not matched at one junction end, which may reflect a read error. V and J are TRBV6-1 and TRBJ2-3; tentative D call: TRBD2 (6 bases). The CDR3 is made up of 11 amino acids. Germline-derived CDR1 and CDR2 are MNHNS and SASEGT. The CDR3 reads CASSETRAQNF. The CDR3 bases are TGTGCCAGCAGTGAGACTAGGGCGCAGAATTTT.

The chain has TRBV13 and TRBJ1-6; 9 nucleotides match TRBD1. V dropped 4 bases and J dropped 13; count of bases not matched to a gene: 8. The germline gives CDR1 PRHDT, CDR2 FYEKMQ (reference sequence). The CDR3 sequence is 14 residues long. The CDR3 region is CASSSRDRAIPLHF. As DNA, the CDR3 is TGTGCCAGCAGCTCTCGGGACAGGGCTATTCCCCTCCACTTT.

This clone was recorded a few times. The chain has TRBV7-6 and TRBJ1-6, with D maybe TRBD1 (5 bases). This CDR3 has 14 amino acids. Germline V gene sequence: CDR1 SGHVS, CDR2 FNYEAQ. V was pared by 5 bases and J by 7 bases, with 12 bases between. This CDR3 is CASSEQGWNSPLHF. For the CDR3, the DNA is TGTGCCAGCAGCGAGCAGGGCTGGAATTCACCCCTCCACTTT.

The V call is TRBV4-1, the J call TRBJ2-7; 8 bases line up with TRBD1. The V and J ends lost 1 base and 2 bases, in that order; junction bases with no gene match: 7. This CDR3 comprises 16 residues. Looked up from germline, CDR1 is MGHRA and CDR2 is YSYEKL. As DNA, the CDR3 is TGCGCCAGCAGCCAAGGAGGGGACAGGCTAACCTACGAGCAGTACTTC. Its protein is CASSQGGDRLTYEQYF.

The chain links TRBV14 to TRBJ2-6, with TRBD2 matching 11 bases. This CDR3 has 17 residues. Germline CDR1 SGHDN, CDR2 FVKESK. V was clipped by 2 bases and J by 0 bases; unmatched bases: 0. Here the CDR3 DNA reads TGTGCCAGCAGCCAACTAGCGGGGGGCTCTGGGGCCAACGTCCTGACTTTC. Amino acids: CASSQLAGGSGANVLTF.

The chain uses TRBV2 and TRBJ1-2, with 7 bases matching TRBD1. Trimming took 6 bases from V and 6 from J; bases not matched to a gene: 16. There are 16 residues in the CDR3. Germline lookup yields CDR1 SNHLY and CDR2 FYNNEI. CDR3 nucleotide sequence: TGTGCCAGCAGGATATCTGGTCAGGGGGATTGGGATGGCTACACCTTC. It translates to CASRISGQGDWDGYTF.

The rearrangement joins TRBV18 to TRBJ1-1; 8 bases line up with TRBD1. This CDR3 spans 13 amino acids. CDR1 is KGHSH, CDR2 LQKENI, per germline. The J segment lost 0 bases and the V segment lost 6 bases, leaving 0 bases of the junction unmatched. The CDR3: CASSGQVNTEAFF. DNA for the CDR3: TGTGCCAGCTCGGGACAGGTGAACACTGAAGCTTTCTTT. The whole variable domain, filled in from reference TRBV18 and TRBJ1-1, reads NAGVMQNPRHLVRRRGQEARLRCSPMKGHSHVYWYRQLPEEGLKFMVYLQKENIIDESGMPKERFSAEFPKEGPSILRIQQVVRGDSAAYFCASSGQVNTEAFFGQGTRLTVV.

The CDR3 sequence: CAISPNNQPQHF. DNA of the CDR3: TGTGCCATCAGCCCCAACAATCAGCCCCAGCATTTT. The chain has TRBV10-3 and TRBJ1-5; D is unclear. The V end was cut by 6 bases, the J end by 3 bases, with 6 bases between. The CDR3 has 12 amino acids. Germline V gives CDR1 ENHRY, CDR2 SYGVKD.

This chain links TRBV7-9 with TRBJ1-3, with D uncertain. With 3 bases removed from V and 2 bases from J, the gap between germline ends came to 8 bases. Germline loops: CDR1 SEHNR, CDR2 FQNEAQ (reference sequence). This CDR3 is built from 14 residues. The CDR3 protein is CASSLMGPGNTIYF. Written as DNA, the CDR3 is TGTGCCAGCAGCTTGATGGGCCCTGGAAACACCATATATTTT.

This chain joins TRBV21-1 and TRBJ2-2; TRBD1, the D gene given by the table, was not confirmed from the DNA. TRBV21-1 is recorded as a pseudogene. The CDR3 runs 16 residues. CDR3 loop: CASSSGTGSDTGELFF. CDR3 DNA: TGTGCCAGCAGCAGCGGGACAGGGAGTGACACCGGGGAGCTGTTTTTT.

In the case of this clone: At one boundary the junction diverges from the germline segment, which might be a read error. V usage is TRBV7-9 and J usage is TRBJ2-7; 11 bases align to TRBD1. There are 16 residues in the CDR3. Germline CDR1 and CDR2: SEHNR and FQNEAQ (reference sequence). The CDR3 protein is CSSSKIPGTGGNEQYF. For the CDR3, the DNA is TGTTCCAGCAGCAAAATTCCCGGGACAGGGGGTAACGAGCAGTACTTC.

This chain joins TRBV6-5 and TRBJ2-6; a weak D match, TRBD1 (6 bases). CDR3 length: 15 residues. V was cut by 6 bases and J by 2 bases, with 11 bases left in between. CDR1 and CDR2 (germline): MNHEY, SVGAGI. The CDR3 reads CASRQQGTGANVLTF. CDR3 nucleotide sequence: TGTGCCAGCAGGCAACAGGGCACTGGGGCCAACGTCCTGACTTTC.

The chain links TRBV5-4 to TRBJ2-1; 11 bases fit TRBD2. This CDR3 comprises 14 residues. Germline trimming cut 1 base from V and 15 bases from J; bases unmatched to any gene: 9. CDR1 is SGHNT and CDR2 is YYREEE in the germline V gene (reference sequence). The CDR3 DNA reads TGTGCCAGCAGCTTGAATAGCGGGGGGGCCGAACTGTTCTTC. Its translation is CASSLNSGGAELFF.

This chain connects TRBV7-2 to TRBJ2-3; TRBD2 aligns across 8 bases. This CDR3 contains 16 residues. The junction had 11 bases not matched to a gene; V was cut back by 5 bases and J by 4 bases. CDR1 and CDR2 (germline): SGHTA, FQGNSA. The CDR3 sequence is CASSPGRGFGADTQYF. The DNA of the CDR3 is TGTGCCAGCAGCCCCGGGAGGGGCTTCGGGGCAGATACGCAGTATTTT.

A single count supports this clone. This rearrangement joins TRBV2 to TRBJ2-5, with 9 bases lining up with TRBD2. Germline CDR1 is SNHLY and CDR2 is FYNNEI. The CDR3 loop spans 15 amino acids. V dropped 6 bases and J dropped 5; count of bases not matched to a gene: 10. For the CDR3, the DNA is TGTGCCAGCAGAGCCGACTTAGCGGGGGCCGAGACCCAGTACTTC. Protein sequence: CASRADLAGAETQYF. Full variable domain (missing parts from reference TRBV2 and TRBJ2-5): EPEVTQTPSHQVTQMGQEVILRCVPISNHLYFYWYRQILGQKVEFLVSFYNNEISEKSEIFDDQFSVERPDGSNFTLKIRSTKLEDSAMYFCASRADLAGAETQYFGPGTRLLVL.

In its sample, this clone was seen once. The chain recombines TRBV7-2 with TRBJ1-2; maybe TRBD1 (5 bases). Germline lookup yields CDR1 SGHTA and CDR2 FQGNSA. The CDR3 loop spans 14 amino acids. Trimming removed 4 bases from V and 1 base from J, with 10 bases in between. In DNA form, the CDR3 reads TGTGCCAGCAGCTCCCGACAGCGTAACTATGGCTACACCTTC. Translated, it gives CASSSRQRNYGYTF.